The 20 T cell receptor beta chains given below trace back to one sample, sequenced in a study of blood T cell repertoires in COVID-19 (dated by TCRdb to between 2020 and 2021). The library was made by the immunoSEQ multiplex PCR assay. TCRdb took over this immuneACCESS table, retaining in-frame rearrangements with V and J assigned. Such tables are incomplete; in checked studies, under half of the missing clones stem from an unresolved V gene, and the remainder is unexplained. The sample has 150,000 to 200,000 clones on record, approximately 78% of them singletons. The ten largest clones take up roughly a sixth of the sample. The sequencing sample was made of PBMCs or T cells enriched from blood (not recorded which). The origin of the receptors is a woman aged 45-59 years who had recovered from COVID-19.

J is TRBJ1-5 and V is TRBV7-8, with 7 bases that match TRBD1. The ends lost 2 bases at V and 1 base at J; junction bases unmatched: 8. CDR1 and CDR2 from the germline V gene are SGHVS and FQNEAQ. This CDR3 spans 17 amino acids. The DNA for the CDR3 is TGTGCCAGCAGCTTATGGGGGCGGGGACAGAGCAATCAGCCCCAGCATTTT. This codes for CASSLWGRGQSNQPQHF.

V and J are TRBV6-2 or TRBV6-3 and TRBJ2-7; 10 bases are a match to TRBD2. This CDR3 is built from 17 residues. Trimming at V came to 4 bases and at J to 3 bases, leaving 12 bases not matched to a gene. The germline V gene has CDR1 MNHEY and CDR2 SVGEGT. The CDR3 sequence: CASSLLIGASGSYEQYF. DNA for the CDR3: TGTGCCAGCAGTTTACTGATCGGGGCTAGCGGGAGCTACGAGCAGTACTTC.

This chain connects TRBV5-4 to TRBJ2-5; D perhaps matches TRBD2 (5 bases). The CDR3 loop spans 15 amino acids. Trimming shortened V by 4 bases and J by 4 bases, and 17 bases separated the two germline ends. The germline CDR1 and CDR2 sequences are SGHNT and YYREEE (reference sequence). The CDR3 DNA follows: TGTGCCAGCAGCATGGTCGGGGATGGGAGAGAGACCCAGTACTTC. This codes for CASSMVGDGRETQYF.

The gene calls are TRBV9 and TRBJ1-2, with TRBD1 matching 9 bases. Per the germline V gene, CDR1 is SGDLS and CDR2 is YYNGEE. Trimming took 4 bases from V and 5 from J; bases not matched to a gene: 6. The CDR3 is 14 residues long. The CDR3 bases are TGTGCCAGCAGCAAAACAGGGGGCGCTTATGGCTACACCTTC. It codes for CASSKTGGAYGYTF. Using reference TRBV9 and TRBJ1-2 for the parts outside the CDR3, the full variable domain is DSGVTQTPKHLITATGQRVTLRCSPRSGDLSVYWYQQSLDQGLQFLIQYYNGEERAKGNILERFSAQQFPDLHSELNLSSLELGDSALYFCASSKTGGAYGYTFGSGTRLTVV.

Only a few counts were recorded for this clone. The V and J genes are TRBV18 and TRBJ2-7; perhaps TRBD2 as D (5 bases). Trimming cost V 4 bases and J 5 bases, with 15 bases left between them. The CDR3 runs 14 residues. The germline V gene has CDR1 KGHSH and CDR2 LQKENI. The CDR3 region is CASSLFERADEQYF. For the CDR3, the DNA is TGTGCCAGCTCACTTTTCGAGAGGGCGGACGAGCAGTACTTC.

The chain uses TRBV27 and TRBJ1-4, with 8 bases lining up with TRBD1. This CDR3 is built from 17 residues. Germline assignment: CDR1 MNHEY and CDR2 SMNVEV (reference sequence). The ends lost 3 bases at V and 8 bases at J; junction bases unmatched: 14. The CDR3 loop is CASSFLGQGGIREKLFF. In nucleotides, the CDR3 is TGTGCCAGCAGTTTCCTCGGACAGGGAGGTATTAGAGAAAAACTGTTTTTT.

This chain joins TRBV6-2 or TRBV6-3 and TRBJ1-1; 11 nucleotides match TRBD1. Per germline, CDR1 MNHEY and CDR2 SVGEGT. Unmatched junction bases numbered 8, after V lost 6 bases and J lost 2 bases. The CDR3 length is 16 residues. As DNA, the CDR3 is TGTGCCAGCAGCTCCGGACAGGGGGCCCTTAACACTGAAGCTTTCTTT. It translates to CASSSGQGALNTEAFF.

The chain's CDR3 is CASSLDPGQGSYEQYF. The DNA for the CDR3 is TGTGCCAGCAGCTTAGACCCGGGACAGGGATCCTACGAGCAGTACTTC. The gene calls are TRBV7-9 and TRBJ2-7; 9 bases fit TRBD1. V gave up 1 base and J gave up 1 base; unmatched junction bases: 5. The CDR3 totals 16 residues. Germline V gives CDR1 SEHNR, CDR2 FQNEAQ (reference sequence). Full variable domain (outside the CDR3, taken from reference TRBV7-9 and TRBJ2-7): DTGVSQNPRHKITKRGQNVTFRCDPISEHNRLYWYRQTLGQGPEFLTYFQNEAQLEKSRLLSDRFSAERPKGSFSTLEIQRTEQGDSAMYLCASSLDPGQGSYEQYFGPGTRLTVT.

This clone has just a few counts. This sequence joins TRBV7-8 and TRBJ1-5, with D perhaps matching TRBD1 (6 bases). The ends were cut back, 3 bases at V and 7 bases at J, with 13 bases in the middle. The CDR3 consists of 14 residues. Germline assignment: CDR1 SGHVS and CDR2 FQNEAQ. Here the CDR3 reads CASSFLTGPQPQHF. The CDR3 nucleotides read TGTGCCAGCAGCTTCTTGACAGGTCCCCAGCCCCAGCATTTT.

This chain uses TRBV28 with TRBJ1-5; D remains ambiguous. Germline CDR1 is MDHEN and CDR2 is SYDVKM. V lost 8 bases to trimming and J lost 4 bases, with 6 bases between them. The CDR3 has 11 residues. CDR3 nucleotide sequence: TGTGCCAGCTGTTCGAATCAGCCCCAGCATTTT. This encodes CASCSNQPQHF.

The genes are TRBV10-2 and TRBJ1-1, with TRBD1 matching over 7 bases. There are 13 residues in the CDR3. The germline CDR1 and CDR2 sequences are WSHSY and SAAADI. J was trimmed by 2 bases and V by 6 bases; bases with no gene match: 3. CDR3 in DNA: TGCGCCAGCAGCGGACAGGTTAACACTGAAGCTTTCTTT. Residues: CASSGQVNTEAFF.

The J gene is TRBJ1-3, the V gene TRBV6-5; no definite D call. The germline CDR1 and CDR2 sequences are MNHEY and SVGAGI. The CDR3 loop spans 15 amino acids. Trimming took 2 bases from V and 0 from J, leaving 8 bases between them. The CDR3 spells CASSYAGRSGNTIYF. DNA for the CDR3: TGTGCCAGCAGTTACGCAGGTCGCTCTGGAAACACCATATATTTT.

The rearrangement uses TRBV19 and TRBJ1-4; D is unresolved. The CDR3 sequence is 15 residues long. The V end was cut by 3 bases, the J end by 0 bases, with 8 bases between. Germline assignment: CDR1 LNHDA and CDR2 SQIVND (reference sequence). CDR3 DNA sequence: TGTGCCAGTAGTATGGAGTCTTCAACTAATGAAAAACTGTTTTTT. Residues: CASSMESSTNEKLFF. The complete variable domain, with remaining parts taken from reference TRBV19 and TRBJ1-4, reads DGGITQSPKYLFRKEGQNVTLSCEQNLNHDAMYWYRQDPGQGLRLIYYSQIVNDFQKGDIAEGYSVSREKKESFPLTVTSAQKNPTAFYLCASSMESSTNEKLFFGSGTQLSVL.

The V gene is TRBV19, the J gene TRBJ2-2; D remains ambiguous. V lost 3 bases to trimming and J lost 7 bases, with 18 bases between them. The CDR3 extends over 16 amino acids. Per germline, CDR1 LNHDA and CDR2 SQIVND (reference sequence). CDR3 in amino acids: CASSIAPLTLRGELFF. In DNA form, the CDR3 reads TGTGCCAGTAGTATCGCCCCTCTGACTCTACGCGGGGAGCTGTTTTTT.

The count of this clone is one. V is TRBV15 and J is TRBJ2-7, with 8 positions matching TRBD1. The J segment lost 3 bases and the V segment lost 1 base, leaving 2 bases of the junction unmatched. The CDR3 is 14 residues long. Germline V gene sequence: CDR1 LNHNV, CDR2 YYDKDF (reference sequence). The CDR3 sequence is CATSRGTGNYEQYF. Here the CDR3 DNA reads TGTGCCACCAGCAGAGGGACAGGGAACTACGAGCAGTACTTC.

The chain has TRBV28 and TRBJ2-5, with D possibly matching TRBD2 (6 bases). CDR3 length: 14 residues. Germline V lookup: CDR1 MDHEN, CDR2 SYDVKM. Trimming stripped 5 bases from V and 6 bases from J, with 16 bases between. CDR3: CASSPTMGGQTQYF. Here the CDR3 DNA reads TGTGCCAGCAGTCCGACCATGGGGGGTCAGACCCAGTACTTC.

J is TRBJ1-6 and V is TRBV5-1; 8 bases line up with TRBD1. J was trimmed by 1 base and V by 0 bases; bases with no gene match: 0. CDR3 length: 16 residues. Per germline, CDR1 SGHRS and CDR2 YFSETQ. This CDR3 is CASSLDRGSYNSPLHF. For the CDR3, the DNA is TGCGCCAGCAGCTTGGACAGGGGGTCCTATAATTCACCCCTCCACTTT.

This chain links TRBV28 with TRBJ2-5; 14 bases match TRBD2. Germline-derived CDR1 and CDR2 are MDHEN and SYDVKM. CDR3 length: 15 residues. The V gene end was trimmed by 5 bases and the J gene end by 5 bases; junction bases not matched to a gene: 4. CDR3 coding DNA: TGTGCCAGCAGTGGGACTAGCGGGAGAAGGGAGACCCAGTACTTC. Its translation is CASSGTSGRRETQYF.

In nucleotides, the CDR3 is TGTGCCAGCAGTTACGGGACAGTCCGGGATACGCAGTATTTT. This sequence encodes CASSYGTVRDTQYF. The chain couples TRBV14 to TRBJ2-3; 7 bases are shared with TRBD1. Trimming cost V 6 bases and J 6 bases; bases outside gene matches: 9. Per the germline V gene, CDR1 is SGHDN and CDR2 is FVKESK. CDR3 length: 14 residues.

J is TRBJ1-1 and V is TRBV19; TRBD1 agrees at 7 bases. The length of the CDR3 is 15 residues. The germline gives CDR1 LNHDA, CDR2 SQIVND (reference sequence). J was trimmed by 0 bases and V by 6 bases; bases with no gene match: 7. The CDR3 nucleotides are TGTGCCAGTAGCCGGACAGGCAAAATGAACACTGAAGCTTTCTTT. This sequence encodes CASSRTGKMNTEAFF.